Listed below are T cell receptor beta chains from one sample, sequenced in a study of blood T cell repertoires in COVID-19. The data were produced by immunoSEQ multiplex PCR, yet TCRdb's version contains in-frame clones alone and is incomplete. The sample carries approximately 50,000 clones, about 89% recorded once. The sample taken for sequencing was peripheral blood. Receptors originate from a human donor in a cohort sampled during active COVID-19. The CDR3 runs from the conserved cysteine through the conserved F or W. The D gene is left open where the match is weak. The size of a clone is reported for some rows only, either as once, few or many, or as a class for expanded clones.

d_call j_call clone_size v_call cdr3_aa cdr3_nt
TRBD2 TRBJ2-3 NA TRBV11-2 CASSLLLAGLDTQYF TGTGCCAGCAGCTTGTTGCTAGCGGGATTGGATACGCAGTATTTT
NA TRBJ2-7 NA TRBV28 CASSPRVKHEQYF TGTGCCAGCAGCCCGAGAGTTAAACACGAGCAGTACTTC
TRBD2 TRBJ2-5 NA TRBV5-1 CASSMGLAGEQETQYF TGCGCCAGCAGCATGGGACTAGCGGGAGAACAAGAGACCCAGTACTTC
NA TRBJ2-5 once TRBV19 CASSIDPDSVGETQYF TGTGCCAGTAGTATAGATCCGGACAGCGTGGGAGAGACCCAGTACTTC
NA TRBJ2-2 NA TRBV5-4 CASSQTSGELFF TGTGCCAGCAGCCAAACTAGCGGGGAGCTGTTTTTT
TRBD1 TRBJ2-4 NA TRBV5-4 CASSPTGGRDIQYF TGTGCCAGCAGCCCTACAGGGGGCAGGGACATTCAGTACTTC
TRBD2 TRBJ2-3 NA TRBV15 CATSRDPPTSGSTDTQYF TGTGCCACCAGCAGAGACCCCCCGACTAGCGGGAGCACAGATACGCAGTATTTT
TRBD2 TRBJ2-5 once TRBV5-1 CASSASGSRQETQYF TGCGCCAGCAGCGCGAGCGGGAGTCGGCAAGAGACCCAGTACTTC
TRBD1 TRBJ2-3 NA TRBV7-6 CASSFPTGGTDTQYF TGTGCCAGCAGCTTCCCGACAGGGGGCACAGATACGCAGTATTTT
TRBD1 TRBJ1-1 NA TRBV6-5 CASSSGQREAFF TGTGCCAGCAGCTCGGGACAGCGTGAAGCTTTCTTT
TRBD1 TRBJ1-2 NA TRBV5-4 CASSLSGTGYGYTF TGTGCCAGCAGCTTGTCCGGGACAGGGTATGGCTACACCTTC
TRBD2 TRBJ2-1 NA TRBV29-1 CSVAGLAIDNEQFF TGCAGCGTTGCGGGACTAGCTATCGACAATGAGCAGTTCTTC
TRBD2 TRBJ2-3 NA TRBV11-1 CASSSGLAGVTDTQYF TGTGCCAGCAGCTCCGGACTAGCGGGAGTCACAGATACGCAGTATTTT
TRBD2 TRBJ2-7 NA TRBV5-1 CASSRSGGEQYF TGCGCCAGCAGCCGATCGGGGGGAGAGCAGTACTTC
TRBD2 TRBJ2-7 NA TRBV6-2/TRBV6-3 CASSRTSGHYEQYF TGTGCCAGCAGTCGGACTAGCGGACACTACGAGCAGTACTTC
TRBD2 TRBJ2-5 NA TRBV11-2 CASSFASGRQTQYF TGTGCCAGCAGCTTTGCTAGCGGGAGACAGACCCAGTACTTC
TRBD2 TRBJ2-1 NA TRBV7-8 CAAGRRGSNRNNEQFF TGTGCCGCCGGGAGGCGGGGGTCTAATAGGAACAATGAGCAGTTCTTC
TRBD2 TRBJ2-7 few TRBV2 CASGLAASYEQYF TGTGCCAGCGGACTAGCGGCTTCATACGAGCAGTACTTC
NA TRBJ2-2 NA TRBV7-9 CASSYNTGELFF TGTGCCAGCAGCTACAACACCGGGGAGCTGTTTTTT
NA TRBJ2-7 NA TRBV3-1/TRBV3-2 CASSQAGMGYEQYF TGTGCCAGCAGCCAGGCGGGGATGGGGTACGAGCAGTACTTC
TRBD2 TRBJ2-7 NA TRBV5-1 CASTKTSGSYEQYF TGCGCCAGCACAAAGACTAGCGGCTCCTACGAGCAGTACTTC
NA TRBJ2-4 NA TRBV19 CASSIEAGTAKNIQYF TGTGCCAGTAGTATAGAGGCGGGGACGGCCAAAAACATTCAGTACTTC
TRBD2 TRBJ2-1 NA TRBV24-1 CATSPSGRADEQFF TGTGCCACCAGTCCTAGCGGGCGGGCTGATGAGCAGTTCTTC
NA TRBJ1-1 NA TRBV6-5 CASSPRQGTTEAFF TGTGCCAGCAGTCCGAGGCAGGGGACCACTGAAGCTTTCTTT
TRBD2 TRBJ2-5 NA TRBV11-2 CASNLAGGVETQYF TGTGCCAGCAACCTAGCGGGAGGGGTGGAGACCCAGTACTTC
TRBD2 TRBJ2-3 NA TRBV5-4 CASSLAGGSTDTQYF TGTGCCAGCAGCTTGGCGGGGGGATCCACAGATACGCAGTATTTT
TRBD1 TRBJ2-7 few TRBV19 CASSITRDRWVEQYF TGTGCCAGTAGTATTACCCGGGACAGGTGGGTCGAGCAGTACTTC
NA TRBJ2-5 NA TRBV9 CASSEWGGVETQYF TGTGCCAGCAGCGAGTGGGGGGGCGTCGAGACCCAGTACTTC
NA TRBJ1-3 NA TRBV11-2 CASSPLTGGPGNTIYF TGTGCCAGCAGCCCCCTGACAGGCGGCCCTGGAAACACCATATATTTT
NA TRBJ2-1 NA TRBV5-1 CASSLEVGAGVDEQFF TGCGCCAGCAGCTTGGAGGTCGGGGCAGGGGTTGATGAGCAGTTCTTC
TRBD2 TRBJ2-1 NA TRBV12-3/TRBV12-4 CGSGRGGNEQFF TGTGGGAGCGGGAGAGGAGGCAATGAGCAGTTCTTC
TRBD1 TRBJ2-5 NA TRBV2 CASSSAQGQETQYF TGTGCCAGCAGTTCGGCACAGGGGCAAGAGACCCAGTACTTC
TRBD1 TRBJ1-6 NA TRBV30 CAWRVQGASSPLHF TGTGCCTGGAGAGTACAGGGGGCATCTTCACCCCTCCACTTT
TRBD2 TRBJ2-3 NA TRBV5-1 CASSHSGGSTDTQYF TGCGCCAGCAGCCATAGCGGGGGAAGCACAGATACGCAGTATTTT
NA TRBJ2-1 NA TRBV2 CASQGWGPSSYNEQFF TGTGCCAGCCAGGGGTGGGGGCCGAGCTCCTACAATGAGCAGTTCTTC
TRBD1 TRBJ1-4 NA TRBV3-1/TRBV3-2 CASSRQGAGEKLFF TGTGCCAGCAGCCGACAGGGGGCAGGGGAAAAACTGTTTTTT
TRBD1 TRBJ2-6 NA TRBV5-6 CASSSYRGTGANVLTF TGTGCCAGCAGCTCTTACAGGGGTACGGGGGCCAACGTCCTGACTTTC
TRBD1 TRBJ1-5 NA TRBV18 CASSPDRGGQHF TGTGCCAGCTCACCCGACAGGGGGGGGCAGCATTTT
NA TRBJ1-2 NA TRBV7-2 CASSFNPYGYTF TGTGCCAGCAGCTTCAATCCCTATGGCTACACCTTC
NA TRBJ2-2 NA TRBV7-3 CASSRDINTGELFF TGTGCCAGCAGCCGGGACATCAACACCGGGGAGCTGTTTTTT
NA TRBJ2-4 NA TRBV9 CASSAEGGRGIQYF TGTGCCAGCAGCGCCGAGGGGGGGAGAGGCATTCAGTACTTC
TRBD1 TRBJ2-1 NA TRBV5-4 CASSYGTGDEQFF TGTGCCAGCAGTTACGGGACAGGGGATGAGCAGTTCTTC
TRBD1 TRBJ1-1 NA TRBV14 CASSQPGQGLPEAFF TGTGCCAGCAGCCAGCCGGGACAGGGCCTTCCGGAAGCTTTCTTT
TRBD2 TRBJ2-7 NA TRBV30 CAWSVKGLARRTKQYF TGTGCCTGGAGTGTAAAAGGACTAGCGCGACGCACGAAGCAGTACTTC
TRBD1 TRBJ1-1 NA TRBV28 CAIDQGQGFPEAFF TGTGCCATCGACCAGGGACAGGGATTCCCTGAAGCTTTCTTT
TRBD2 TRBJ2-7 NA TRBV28 CASSPPPTSGSRSYEQYF TGTGCCAGCAGTCCCCCTCCGACTAGCGGGAGTCGCTCCTACGAGCAGTACTTC
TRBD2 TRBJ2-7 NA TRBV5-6 CASSSGLAGLYEQYF TGTGCCAGCAGCTCGGGACTAGCGGGGCTCTACGAGCAGTACTTC
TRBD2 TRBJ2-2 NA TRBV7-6 CASSLAERGNTGELFF TGTGCCAGCAGCTTAGCGGAGCGGGGGAACACCGGGGAGCTGTTTTTT
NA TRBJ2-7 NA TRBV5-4 CASSLGQGFTYEQYF TGTGCCAGCAGCTTAGGGCAGGGGTTCACCTACGAGCAGTACTTC